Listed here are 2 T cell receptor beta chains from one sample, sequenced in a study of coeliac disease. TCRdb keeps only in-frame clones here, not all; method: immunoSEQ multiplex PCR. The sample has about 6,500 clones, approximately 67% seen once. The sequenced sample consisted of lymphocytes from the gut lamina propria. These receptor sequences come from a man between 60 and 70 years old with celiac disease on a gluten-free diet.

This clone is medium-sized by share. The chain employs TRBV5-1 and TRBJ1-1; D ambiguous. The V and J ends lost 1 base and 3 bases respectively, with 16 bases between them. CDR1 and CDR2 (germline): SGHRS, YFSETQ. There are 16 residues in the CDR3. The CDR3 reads CASSLFFSRVYTEAFF. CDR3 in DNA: TGCGCCAGCAGCTTGTTTTTTTCGAGGGTCTACACTGAAGCTTTCTTT.

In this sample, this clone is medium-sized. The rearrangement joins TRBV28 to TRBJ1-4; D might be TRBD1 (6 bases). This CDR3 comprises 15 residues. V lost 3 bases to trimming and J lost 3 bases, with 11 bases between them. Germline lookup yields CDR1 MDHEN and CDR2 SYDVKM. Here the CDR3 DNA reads TGTGCCAGCAGTTTCGGGGGGGCAGCTAATGAAAAACTGTTTTTT. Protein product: CASSFGGAANEKLFF.